These 14 T cell receptor beta chains came from one sample sequenced in a study of persistence of HIV-infected CD4 T cells. Which antigens these TCRs recognize remains unknown. Sequencing used immunoSEQ version 4 in survey mode. Sequencing used immunoSEQ multiplex PCR; TCRdb keeps in-frame clones, though not all of them. The top ten hold less than 2% of the sample, which has 35,000 to 40,000 clones, over 80% seen once. Lysates of CMV-infected fibroblasts at around 9.9 ug/mL stimulated these cells. CD40L-negative CD69-negative CD45RO-high memory CD4+ T cells were sorted as populations depleted of antigen-responding cells. The sequencing here drew on CD4+ T cells sorted from PBMCs after approximately 19-hour stimulation, taken from a patient who received antiretroviral therapy. All receptors come from an adult man with HIV who was CMV-seropositive.

The V call is TRBV19, the J call TRBJ1-5; no firm D call. Trimming shortened V by 5 bases and J by 5 bases, and 10 bases separated the two germline ends. CDR1 is LNHDA and CDR2 is SQIVND in the germline V gene (reference sequence). There are 13 residues in the CDR3. The CDR3 spells CASSATLDQPQHF. The DNA for the CDR3 is TGTGCCAGTAGTGCGACACTAGATCAGCCCCAGCATTTT.

The rearrangement uses TRBV3-1 (or the pseudogene TRBV3-2) and TRBJ1-4, with TRBD1 as a possible D gene (6 bases). Trimming took 0 bases from V and 11 from J, leaving 16 bases between them. This CDR3 has 15 residues. Germline loops: CDR1 LGHDT, CDR2 YNNKEL (reference sequence). The CDR3 nucleotides are TGTGCCAGCAGCCAAGACTCTGGGGGCAAGAAGAAACTGTTTTTT. Encoded protein: CASSQDSGGKKKLFF.

V is TRBV7-6 and J is TRBJ1-4; no clear D. Trimming took off 5 bases at V and 2 bases at J, with 12 bases between the two ends. The CDR3 extends over 15 amino acids. Germline assignment: CDR1 SGHVS and CDR2 FNYEAQ. This CDR3 reads CASSPSRGTNEKLFF. The CDR3 DNA reads TGTGCCAGCAGCCCCTCAAGAGGGACTAATGAAAAACTGTTTTTT.

The chain's CDR3 is CASSQGQFSPNTEAFF. The CDR3 DNA is TGCGCCAGCAGCCAGGGACAGTTTTCTCCGAACACTGAAGCTTTCTTT. The rearrangement joins TRBV5-1 to TRBJ1-1; 7 positions agree with TRBD1. The CDR3 covers 16 residues. The germline V gene has CDR1 SGHRS and CDR2 YFSETQ. Trimming cost V 4 bases and J 1 base; bases outside gene matches: 10.

The chain couples TRBV28 to TRBJ2-1, with D unresolved. The CDR3 has 12 amino acids. CDR1 MDHEN and CDR2 SYDVKM come from the germline V gene. Trimming shortened V by 2 bases and J by 10 bases, and 9 bases separated the two germline ends. CDR3 coding DNA: TGTGCCAGCAGTTTACTGGGGAAAGAGCAGTTCTTC. Protein: CASSLLGKEQFF.

The chain is built from TRBV5-1 and TRBJ2-2, with 9 bases that match TRBD1. The CDR3 spans 16 residues. With 0 bases clipped from V and 5 bases from J, the junction kept 5 bases outside the gene matches. Germline V gene lookup returns CDR1 SGHRS and CDR2 YFSETQ. The CDR3 region has the DNA TGCGCCAGCAGCTTGGGGACAGGGGTTAAAACCGGGGAGCTGTTTTTT. Its translation is CASSLGTGVKTGELFF.

In its sample, this clone was seen once. The chain links TRBV5-8 to TRBJ1-6; 8 bases map to TRBD1. In germline, CDR1 is SGHTS, CDR2 YDEGEE. The CDR3 runs to 17 residues. Trimming took 2 bases from V and 9 from J; bases not matched to a gene: 13. CDR3 sequence (DNA): TGTGCCAGCAGCTTAGCTCCAGGGGGCGCGGGTAGTTCACCCCTCCACTTT. Translating it yields CASSLAPGGAGSSPLHF.

V is TRBV19 and J is TRBJ1-4, with D unresolved. CDR1 is LNHDA, CDR2 SQIVND, per germline (reference sequence). The CDR3 is made up of 14 amino acids. V lost 7 bases and J lost 4, with 13 bases in between. The CDR3 spells CASKGLRDNEKLFF. For the CDR3, the DNA is TGTGCCAGTAAGGGCTTGAGGGATAATGAAAAACTGTTTTTT. Full variable domain (rest looked up from reference TRBV19 and TRBJ1-4): DGGITQSPKYLFRKEGQNVTLSCEQNLNHDAMYWYRQDPGQGLRLIYYSQIVNDFQKGDIAEGYSVSREKKESFPLTVTSAQKNPTAFYLCASKGLRDNEKLFFGSGTQLSVL.

V is TRBV2 and J is TRBJ2-3; the D gene is possibly TRBD1 (6 bases). The CDR3 sequence is 13 residues long. Trimming took 6 bases from V and 1 from J, leaving 8 bases between them. CDR1 is SNHLY, CDR2 FYNNEI, per germline. This chain's CDR3 is CASRDSRTDTQYF. For the CDR3, the DNA is TGTGCCAGCAGGGACAGCCGCACAGATACGCAGTATTTT.

The chain combines TRBV2 with TRBJ1-2; D ambiguous. The CDR3 has 12 residues. V lost 10 bases and J 2 bases, leaving 11 bases between the germline ends. Per the germline V gene, CDR1 is SNHLY and CDR2 is FYNNEI. CDR3 DNA sequence: TGTGCCACCGAGACGGGCAACTATGGCTACACCTTC. This translates into CATETGNYGYTF.

The genes are TRBV19 and TRBJ2-6, with D perhaps matching TRBD1 (6 bases). CDR3 length: 19 amino acids. Deletions cut 4 bases from V and 0 bases from J, with 19 bases between. CDR1 and CDR2 from the germline V gene are LNHDA and SQIVND (reference sequence). The CDR3 nucleotides are TGTGCCAGTAGTAAGAAGACAGGTGCCTCCTCCTCTGGGGCCAACGTCCTGACTTTC. It specifies CASSKKTGASSSGANVLTF.

CDR3 in amino acids: CASSLGADYGYTF. The CDR3 region has the DNA TGTGCCAGCAGTTTAGGGGCCGACTATGGCTACACCTTC. J is TRBJ1-2 and V is TRBV12-3 or TRBV12-4; D is undetermined. V shed 1 base and J shed 3 bases, with 6 bases lying between them. This CDR3 is 13 amino acids long.

This clone was picked up a small number of times. J is TRBJ2-7 and V is TRBV12-3 or TRBV12-4; 7 nucleotides align to TRBD1. This CDR3 spans 13 amino acids. V shed 4 bases, J shed 4 bases, and the junction held 4 bases outside the gene matches. Written as DNA, the CDR3 is TGTGCCAGCAGTTCGCACAGGGGATACGAGCAGTACTTC. Its translation is CASSSHRGYEQYF.

The rearrangement joins TRBV28 to TRBJ2-3, with a weak D call TRBD2 (7 bases). Germline CDR1 and CDR2: MDHEN and SYDVKM. The V end lost 7 bases, the J end lost 2 bases, and 22 bases lay between the germline ends. This CDR3 is built from 17 residues. In DNA form, the CDR3 reads TGTGCCAGCATAGGCATCGTCGGCGGGGGCTACACAGATACGCAGTATTTT. Amino acid sequence: CASIGIVGGGYTDTQYF.